The 32 T cell receptor beta chains below come from one sample, sequenced in a study of OX40 agonist ivuxolimab in advanced cancers. TCRdb's table, derived via immunoSEQ multiplex PCR, lists solely in-frame clones and lacks some. The profile shows roughly 67,000 clones, about 90% of them singletons. This specimen was CD4+ or CD8+ T cells sorted from blood, taken in a trial of the OX40 agonist ivuxolimab. These receptors originate from an adult with an advanced solid tumor such as melanoma, head and neck, liver or kidney cancer.

The chain has TRBV5-8 and TRBJ2-3, with 10 bases aligning to TRBD1. Trimming removed 3 bases from V and 2 bases from J; junction bases left unmatched: 6. Germline assignment: CDR1 SGHTS and CDR2 YDEGEE. The CDR3 runs 16 residues. CDR3 nucleotides: TGTGCCAGCAGCTCTTCCGGGACAGGGGACACAGATACGCAGTATTTT. Its translation: CASSSSGTGDTDTQYF.

The CDR3 sequence: CASSPSSYEQYF. CDR3 coding DNA: TGTGCCAGCAGCCCGTCCAGTTACGAGCAGTACTTC. This chain connects TRBV7-2 to TRBJ2-7; D is unresolved. In germline, CDR1 is SGHTA, CDR2 FQGNSA. The CDR3 has 12 amino acids. V was trimmed by 5 bases and J by 4 bases, leaving 9 bases between them.

The V call is TRBV11-2, the J call TRBJ2-3, with D perhaps TRBD1 (5 bases). Germline-derived CDR1 and CDR2 are SGHAT and FQNNGV. This CDR3 has 14 residues. The germline V and J ends were trimmed by 1 base and 3 bases, with 8 bases remaining between them. CDR3 amino acids: CASSLADRTDTQYF. The CDR3 DNA is TGTGCCAGCAGCTTAGCCGACAGAACAGATACGCAGTATTTT.

The chain employs TRBV5-1 and TRBJ2-7; the match to TRBD1 covers 8 bases. The germline CDR1 and CDR2 sequences are SGHRS and YFSETQ. The CDR3 has 13 amino acids. The J segment lost 7 bases and the V segment lost 2 bases, leaving 5 bases of the junction unmatched. The CDR3 sequence is CASSFQGAEEQYF. The DNA of the CDR3 is TGCGCCAGCAGCTTTCAGGGGGCGGAAGAGCAGTACTTC.

This rearrangement joins TRBV5-8 to TRBJ1-1; 7 bases align to TRBD1. This CDR3 spans 17 amino acids. In germline, CDR1 is SGHTS, CDR2 YDEGEE. V was clipped by 3 bases and J by 0 bases; unmatched bases: 11. The CDR3 reads CASSSRNNRGMNTEAFF. CDR3 nucleotides: TGTGCCAGCAGCTCCCGGAACAACAGGGGAATGAACACTGAAGCTTTCTTT.

The chain combines TRBV25-1 with TRBJ2-7; 8 bases are a match to TRBD2. Germline V CDR1 and CDR2: MGHDK, SYGVNS. The CDR3 extends over 15 amino acids. The J segment lost 3 bases and the V segment lost 1 base, leaving 5 bases of the junction unmatched. The CDR3 here is CASSEFAGGHYEQYF. CDR3 DNA sequence: TGTGCCAGCAGTGAATTTGCGGGAGGACACTACGAGCAGTACTTC.

This chain links TRBV5-1 with TRBJ2-3; D is ambiguous. CDR1 and CDR2 (germline): SGHRS, YFSETQ. Trimming stripped 0 bases from V and 4 bases from J, with 6 bases between. CDR3 size: 13 residues. As DNA, the CDR3 is TGCGCCAGCAGCTTGGAGTCCGCAGATACGCAGTATTTT. Translating it yields CASSLESADTQYF.

The chain has TRBV5-4 and TRBJ2-1, with D tentatively TRBD1 or TRBD2 (5 bases each). V was clipped by 4 bases and J by 11 bases, with 22 bases between them. Germline V gene lookup returns CDR1 SGHNT and CDR2 YYREEE (reference sequence). The CDR3 totals 15 residues. CDR3 in DNA: TGTGCCAGCAGCCCCGAGTTCCTGGACTCGGGGCAGCAGTTCTTC. Translating it yields CASSPEFLDSGQQFF.

This clone was counted only a few times. The chain recombines TRBV11-3 with TRBJ2-7; 9 bases align to TRBD1. This CDR3 comprises 16 residues. J lost 10 bases, V lost 1 base, and 14 bases had no gene match. Looked up from germline, CDR1 is SGHNT and CDR2 is YENEEA. The CDR3 here is CASSLGGDRDFKIQYF. CDR3 bases: TGTGCCAGCAGCTTAGGGGGGGACAGGGACTTCAAGATCCAGTACTTC. Full variable domain (missing parts from reference TRBV11-3 and TRBJ2-7): EAGVVQSPRYKIIEKKQPVAFWCNPISGHNTLYWYLQNLGQGPELLIRYENEEAVDDSQLPKDRFSAERLKGVDSTLKIQPAELGDSAVYLCASSLGGDRDFKIQYFGPGTRLTVT.

The gene calls are TRBV5-4 and TRBJ2-1; tentatively, D is TRBD2 (6 bases). V was trimmed by 1 base and J by 7 bases, leaving 12 bases between them. CDR3 length: 14 residues. Looked up from germline, CDR1 is SGHNT and CDR2 is YYREEE (reference sequence). CDR3 amino acids: CASSLKRGMNEQFF. The CDR3 nucleotides are TGTGCCAGCAGCTTGAAACGGGGGATGAATGAGCAGTTCTTC.

The J gene is TRBJ1-6, the V gene TRBV4-1, with unresolved D. The CDR3 runs to 17 residues. CDR1 MGHRA and CDR2 YSYEKL come from the germline V gene. V was shortened by 0 bases and J by 9 bases, with 18 bases between the two germline ends. The CDR3 is CASSQERLTQLGSPLHF. Here the CDR3 DNA reads TGCGCCAGCAGCCAAGAGAGACTTACGCAGCTCGGTTCACCCCTCCACTTT.

The V call is TRBV28, the J call TRBJ2-3; TRBD1 matches 10 bases. V gave up 3 bases and J gave up 5 bases; unmatched junction bases: 5. Germline V gene lookup returns CDR1 MDHEN and CDR2 SYDVKM. This CDR3 is 15 amino acids long. The CDR3 sequence is CASSFQTGGIDTQYF. The DNA for the CDR3 is TGTGCCAGCAGTTTTCAGACAGGGGGCATAGATACGCAGTATTTT.

This CDR3 reads CASSIDSTVINSPLHF. CDR3 nucleotide sequence: TGTGCCAGTAGTATAGATTCGACAGTGATTAATTCACCCCTCCACTTT. The chain couples TRBV19 to TRBJ1-6; D might be TRBD1 (5 bases). This CDR3 contains 16 residues. Germline values: CDR1 LNHDA, CDR2 SQIVND (reference sequence). V was cut by 0 bases and J by 6 bases, with 12 bases left in between.

V gene TRBV15 combines with J gene TRBJ1-3, with D perhaps matching TRBD1 (6 bases). The germline V gene encodes CDR1 LNHNV and CDR2 YYDKDF (reference sequence). Trimming removed 2 bases from V and 0 bases from J, with 11 bases in between. The CDR3 contains 16 residues. The CDR3 here is CATSRTRGGSGNTIYF. The CDR3 nucleotides read TGTGCCACCAGCAGAACCAGGGGTGGCTCTGGAAACACCATATATTTT.

The sample holds one count of this clone. V and J are TRBV29-1 and TRBJ2-3; D perhaps matches TRBD2 (6 bases). This CDR3 comprises 13 residues. Germline CDR1 is SQVTM and CDR2 is ANQGSEA. Trimming pared 7 bases from V and 4 bases from J, leaving 15 bases between. The CDR3 loop is CSAGGRGADTQYF. CDR3 DNA sequence: TGCAGCGCCGGAGGGCGGGGAGCAGATACGCAGTATTTT.

The J gene is TRBJ2-7, the V gene TRBV19, with 8 bases identical to TRBD1. The trim removed 6 bases at V and 5 bases at J, leaving 15 bases unmatched. CDR1 is LNHDA, CDR2 SQIVND, per germline (reference sequence). The length of the CDR3 is 16 residues. CDR3 protein: CASSRSRGQGGNEQYF. The CDR3 DNA is TGTGCCAGTAGCCGAAGCCGCGGACAGGGCGGGAACGAGCAGTACTTC.

CDR3 nucleotides: TGTGCCAGCAGCCCACGGAGAGCCCAAGAGACCCAGTACTTC. This sequence encodes CASSPRRAQETQYF. The rearrangement uses TRBV6-5 and TRBJ2-5, with D unresolved. The V end lost 6 bases, the J end lost 1 base, and 12 bases lay between the germline ends. Germline lookup yields CDR1 MNHEY and CDR2 SVGAGI. CDR3 length equals 14 residues.

The CDR3 here is CASSPGTSGNTIYF. For the CDR3, the DNA is TGTGCCAGCTCACCGGGCACCTCTGGAAACACCATATATTTT. This chain links TRBV18 with TRBJ1-3; D not resolved. Germline lookup yields CDR1 KGHSH and CDR2 LQKENI. Trimming stripped 3 bases from V and 0 bases from J, with 6 bases between. This CDR3 comprises 14 residues.

The chain combines TRBV2 with TRBJ1-1; D gene uncertain. The CDR3 totals 13 residues. V was trimmed by 3 bases and J by 1 base, leaving 6 bases between them. From germline, CDR1 is SNHLY and CDR2 FYNNEI. CDR3 sequence reads: CASSDLQNTEAFF. The CDR3 DNA reads as TGTGCCAGCAGTGACCTACAGAACACTGAAGCTTTCTTT.

V and J are TRBV25-1 and TRBJ2-7; the D is unclear. V shed 6 bases and J shed 2 bases, with 11 bases lying between them. This CDR3 region has 13 residues. Germline lookup yields CDR1 MGHDK and CDR2 SYGVNS. CDR3 bases: TGTGCCAGCAGGGGGATTCTACCCTACGAGCAGTACTTC. Its protein is CASRGILPYEQYF.

The chain recombines TRBV6-4 with TRBJ2-2, with D hard to call. V lost 6 bases and J 3 bases, leaving 8 bases between the germline ends. The CDR3 totals 13 residues. CDR1 and CDR2 from the germline V gene are MRHNA and SNTAGT. The CDR3 here is CASRERDTGELFF. CDR3 coding DNA: TGTGCCAGCAGGGAAAGGGACACCGGGGAGCTGTTTTTT.

V usage is TRBV19 and J usage is TRBJ2-1, with D perhaps matching TRBD1 or TRBD2 (5 bases each). V was trimmed by 8 bases and J by 4 bases, leaving 21 bases between them. Germline loops: CDR1 LNHDA, CDR2 SQIVND (reference sequence). The CDR3 length is 16 residues. CDR3 residues: CASGDRTPVGYNEQFF. The DNA for the CDR3 is TGTGCCAGTGGGGACCGGACCCCGGTGGGTTACAATGAGCAGTTCTTC.

The chain links TRBV5-1 to TRBJ1-5; TRBD1 is a possible D gene (5 bases). This CDR3 contains 13 residues. Per the germline V gene, CDR1 is SGHRS and CDR2 is YFSETQ. V was shortened by 7 bases and J by 7 bases, with 15 bases between the two germline ends. For the CDR3, the DNA is TGCGCCAGCTCATATGGGGCGGGGCAGCCCCAGCATTTT. Residues: CASSYGAGQPQHF.

V is TRBV5-6 and J is TRBJ1-1; TRBD1 matches 10 bases. The CDR3 loop spans 14 amino acids. Germline V gene sequence: CDR1 SGHDT, CDR2 YYEEEE. With V trimmed by 3 bases and J by 4 bases, 3 bases remained unmatched. CDR3 bases: TGTGCCAGCAGCTACCGGACAGGGGGCACTGAAGCTTTCTTT. Translated: CASSYRTGGTEAFF.

This chain connects TRBV11-3 to TRBJ2-3, with 12 bases lining up with TRBD1. The V segment lost 5 bases and the J segment 4 bases; nucleotides outside the gene matches: 10. The CDR3 is 17 residues long. CDR1 and CDR2 from the germline V gene are SGHNT and YENEEA. The CDR3 sequence: CASSPGTGGFRPDTQYF. The CDR3 region has the DNA TGTGCCAGCAGCCCCGGGACAGGGGGCTTTCGGCCAGATACGCAGTATTTT.

Regarding this clone: A read error may account for a junction end that differs from germline. The J gene is TRBJ2-7, the V gene TRBV13; TRBD2 aligns across 11 bases. In germline, CDR1 is PRHDT, CDR2 FYEKMQ (reference sequence). CDR3 length: 14 amino acids. Here the CDR3 DNA reads TGTGCCAGCAGATTAGCGGGGGGGCCGTCCGAGCAGTACTTC. It encodes CASRLAGGPSEQYF.

The chain recombines TRBV28 with TRBJ1-2; 9 positions match TRBD1. This CDR3 contains 17 residues. Germline trimming cut 6 bases from V and 4 bases from J; bases unmatched to any gene: 15. CDR1 and CDR2 from the germline V gene are MDHEN and SYDVKM. The CDR3 DNA follows: TGTGCCAGCAGCATGCCGGGACAGGGCGGAATCAGCTATGGCTACACCTTC. It codes for CASSMPGQGGISYGYTF.

The chain links TRBV4-3 to TRBJ2-7; 7 bases line up with TRBD2. Germline V gene data show CDR1 as LGHNA and CDR2 as YSLEER. This CDR3 is 15 amino acids long. Trimming removed 0 bases from V and 6 bases from J; junction bases left unmatched: 8. CDR3 DNA: TGCGCCAGCAGCCAAGATTACGCGGGGGTCGGCGAGCAGTACTTC. Protein sequence: CASSQDYAGVGEQYF.

A single count supports this clone. This chain uses TRBV7-9 with TRBJ1-1, with D possibly being TRBD1 (5 bases). The CDR3 totals 12 residues. CDR1 and CDR2 from the germline V gene are SEHNR and FQNEAQ (reference sequence). Between the trimmed V and J ends, which lost 8 bases and 10 bases, there was a span of 17 bases. CDR3 nucleotides: TGTGCCAGCCCGGGGGTCCCGGGCGGAGCTTTCTTT. This codes for CASPGVPGGAFF.

J is TRBJ1-6 and V is TRBV6-1; D uncertain. The CDR3 sequence is 14 residues long. Between the trimmed V and J ends, which lost 2 bases and 10 bases, there was a span of 12 bases. Germline lookup yields CDR1 MNHNS and CDR2 SASEGT. In DNA form, the CDR3 reads TGTGCCAGCAGTGAACTGGCCCGGCAATCACCCCTCCACTTT. Amino acids: CASSELARQSPLHF.

The chain carries TRBV7-2 and TRBJ1-2; no clear D gene. Trimming cost V 1 base and J 4 bases, with 13 bases left between them. Per the germline V gene, CDR1 is SGHTA and CDR2 is FQGNSA. The CDR3 is 15 amino acids. CDR3 DNA sequence: TGTGCCAGCAGCTTAGATTTGGGGATGAGCTATGGCTACACCTTC. Its protein product is CASSLDLGMSYGYTF.

V gene TRBV7-2 combines with J gene TRBJ1-2, with 7 bases matching TRBD1. Germline trimming cut 5 bases from V and 8 bases from J; bases unmatched to any gene: 17. The CDR3 consists of 16 residues. Germline V CDR1 and CDR2: SGHTA, FQGNSA. DNA for the CDR3: TGTGCCAGCAGCCCCGGGGGAGGACAGGCGGCTAGGGGCTACACCTTC. Translating gives CASSPGGGQAARGYTF.